This T cell receptor (beta chain) was found in a study of siplizumab effects on memory and regulatory T cells. Regarding the study as a whole: Controls showed an average of around 27% Treg-derived mappable alloreactive CD4+ clones, while siplizumab showed 65% to 70%. Proliferating CD4+ or CD8+ clones, roughly 80-96% of them, lacked an assignable naive or memory phenotype. The drug siplizumab significantly decreased the alloreactive sequences that could be traced to unstimulated CD4+ memory cells.

Some clones are missing from TCRdb's copy, which holds only in-frame ones; the method was immunoSEQ multiplex PCR. This table holds 85,000 to 130,000 clones, around 90% found once. As for this clone: Its antigen is not known.

V was clipped by 1 base and J by 0 bases, with 6 bases between them. This CDR3 is built from 15 residues. CDR1 SGHTA and CDR2 FQGTGA come from the germline V gene. This sequence was found in a human donor in good health. Some clones in this sample may be carry-over from other donors' samples. Sample: CD4+ T cells sorted from blood. J is TRBJ2-2 and V is TRBV7-3, with D unclear. The CDR3 spells CASSLNGPNTGELFF. The DNA of the CDR3 is TGTGCCAGCAGCTTAAATGGGCCGAACACCGGGGAGCTGTTTTTT.